Below are 30 T cell receptor beta chains sequenced from a single sample in a study of T-cell memory formation after mild COVID-19. Via MiXCR, TCRdb re-called the 5' RACE reads, giving one row per CDR3 protein. The data show about 410,000 distinct CDR3 sequences, with 23% seen just once and roughly 13% held by the top ten. Material for sequencing was PBMCs or a T cell subset sorted from them (not recorded which). These receptors came from an adult woman who had mild COVID-19 (a few samples of this study predate the infection). Cell type and time point are not known.

The chain joins TRBV12-3 or TRBV12-4 to TRBJ2-1; 9 bases fit TRBD1. V lost 5 bases to trimming and J lost 3 bases; unmatched junction nucleotides: 5. The CDR3 length is 15 residues. The CDR3 region is CASSTGQGNYNEQFF. CDR3 coding DNA: TGTGCCAGCAGTACGGGACAGGGAAACTACAATGAGCAGTTCTTC.

The rearrangement links TRBV25-1 to TRBJ1-1; a possible D gene is TRBD1 (6 bases). The V end lost 3 bases, the J end lost 1 base, and 6 bases lay between the germline ends. From germline, CDR1 is MGHDK and CDR2 SYGVNS. The CDR3 runs 13 residues. The CDR3 nucleotides are TGTGCCAGCAGTGACAGGGGGAACACTGAAGCTTTCTTT. Translation: CASSDRGNTEAFF.

This clonotype was counted at least ten times. The chain is built from TRBV7-8 and TRBJ2-5; unclear D gene. This CDR3 has 12 residues. With 5 bases removed from V and 1 base from J, the gap between germline ends came to 5 bases. Germline V gene data show CDR1 as SGHVS and CDR2 as FQNEAQ. CDR3 protein: CASSPSQETQYF. CDR3 nucleotides: TGTGCCAGCAGCCCCTCCCAAGAGACCCAGTACTTC.

The rearrangement links TRBV11-2 to TRBJ2-1; 12 bases match TRBD2. In germline, CDR1 is SGHAT, CDR2 FQNNGV. This CDR3 is built from 18 residues. The junction had 15 bases not matched to a gene; V was cut back by 6 bases and J by 6 bases. CDR3 amino acids: CASRSGTSGLRGGNEQFF. In DNA, the CDR3 is TGTGCCAGCAGATCCGGGACTAGCGGGCTCCGAGGGGGCAATGAGCAGTTCTTC. The full variable domain, its missing parts supplied by reference TRBV11-2 and TRBJ2-1, is EAGVAQSPRYKIIEKRQSVAFWCNPISGHATLYWYQQILGQGPKLLIQFQNNGVVDDSQLPKDRFSAERLKGVDSTLKIQPAKLEDSAVYLCASRSGTSGLRGGNEQFFGPGTRLTVL.

The chain employs TRBV7-2 and TRBJ2-7, with D tentatively TRBD2 (6 bases). Germline CDR1 is SGHTA and CDR2 is FQGNSA. The length of the CDR3 is 13 residues. V was trimmed by 10 bases and J by 7 bases, leaving 20 bases between them. The CDR3 coding sequence is TGTGCCACCGGAGCCTGGGACTCTCCAGAGCAGTACTTC. It specifies CATGAWDSPEQYF.

The V call is TRBV11-3, the J call TRBJ2-3; 7 positions match TRBD2. Per germline, CDR1 SGHNT and CDR2 YENEEA. CDR3 length: 16 residues. The ends lost 4 bases at V and 0 bases at J; junction bases unmatched: 7. The CDR3 sequence is CASSSPAGPSTDTQYF. CDR3 in DNA: TGTGCCAGCAGCTCCCCAGCGGGACCGAGCACAGATACGCAGTATTTT.

The rearrangement links TRBV19 to TRBJ1-2; D not certain. The CDR3 is made up of 16 amino acids. CDR1 is LNHDA, CDR2 SQIVND, per germline (reference sequence). V gave up 5 bases and J gave up 0 bases, with 16 bases separating them. Written as DNA, the CDR3 is TGTGCCAGTAGTCCTAAATCGGCCAGGACTAACTATGGCTACACCTTC. Protein sequence: CASSPKSARTNYGYTF.

This chain joins TRBV12-3 or TRBV12-4 and TRBJ2-3; a possible D gene is TRBD2 (5 bases). Trimming took 10 bases from V and 1 from J, leaving 12 bases between them. The CDR3 is made up of 13 amino acids. The CDR3, as DNA: TGTGCCACCGCGTCGAGGGGCACAGATACGCAGTATTTT. This translates into CATASRGTDTQYF.

The chain is built from TRBV28 and TRBJ2-7; no clear D gene. The CDR3 is 12 amino acids. V was pared by 5 bases and J by 3 bases, with 8 bases between. Germline assignment: CDR1 MDHEN and CDR2 SYDVKM. The CDR3 DNA reads TGTGCCAGCAGTGTTAGTCGCTACGAGCAGTACTTC. Amino acid sequence: CASSVSRYEQYF. Full variable domain (remainder filled in from reference TRBV28 and TRBJ2-7): DVKVTQSSRYLVKRTGEKVFLECVQDMDHENMFWYRQDPGLGLRLIYFSYDVKMKEKGDIPEGYSVSREKKERFSLILESASTNQTSMYLCASSVSRYEQYFGPGTRLTVT.

In DNA form, the CDR3 reads TGTGCCAGCAGCCCGTTACAGGGATATAATTCACCCCTCCACTTT. It yields the protein CASSPLQGYNSPLHF. The chain is built from TRBV5-5 and TRBJ1-6; a weak D match, TRBD1 (6 bases). CDR1 SGHKS and CDR2 YYEKEE come from the germline V gene (reference sequence). This CDR3 is built from 15 residues. The V end lost 4 bases, the J end lost 4 bases, and 12 bases lay between the germline ends.

This clonotype was recorded only once. The V call is TRBV6-6, the J call TRBJ1-1; 7 nucleotides align to TRBD1. CDR3 length: 16 amino acids. CDR1 and CDR2 from the germline V gene are MNHNY and SVGAGI (reference sequence). With V trimmed by 0 bases and J by 3 bases, 7 bases remained unmatched. The CDR3, as DNA: TGTGCCAGCAGTTACTCCACGAGGACAGGAGACACTGAAGCTTTCTTT. It codes for CASSYSTRTGDTEAFF.

This clonotype was picked up a small number of times. The chain combines TRBV15 with TRBJ1-5; D is unresolved. The V end lost 0 bases, the J end lost 4 bases, and 16 bases lay between the germline ends. Germline CDR1 and CDR2: LNHNV and YYDKDF (reference sequence). The CDR3 loop spans 17 amino acids. As DNA, the CDR3 is TGTGCCACCAGCAGAGATGGCCAACTACCGGGAAATCAGCCCCAGCATTTT. This translates into CATSRDGQLPGNQPQHF.

The rearrangement links TRBV9 to TRBJ1-1, with a weak D call TRBD1 (5 bases). The CDR3 is 14 amino acids. Germline V gene sequence: CDR1 SGDLS, CDR2 YYNGEE. The ends were cut back, 1 base at V and 4 bases at J, with 11 bases in the middle. The CDR3 sequence: CASSVHQGSTEAFF. The CDR3 region has the DNA TGTGCCAGCAGCGTACACCAGGGAAGCACTGAAGCTTTCTTT.

This clonotype was detected only a few times. The chain is built from TRBV4-1 and TRBJ2-6; either TRBD1 or TRBD2 may supply D (6 bases each). The V end was cut by 0 bases, the J end by 1 base, with 16 bases between. The CDR3 consists of 19 residues. The germline V gene has CDR1 MGHRA and CDR2 YSYEKL. CDR3 protein: CASSQDRLRGRSGANVLTF. CDR3 nucleotides: TGCGCCAGCAGCCAAGATCGATTGAGGGGGAGGTCTGGGGCCAACGTCCTGACTTTC.

This clonotype appeared a few times. The chain links TRBV7-8 to TRBJ2-1; 10 positions agree with TRBD2. CDR1 and CDR2 from the germline V gene are SGHVS and FQNEAQ. The CDR3 runs to 20 residues. V gave up 1 base and J gave up 2 bases; unmatched junction bases: 14. The CDR3 spells CASSLVRLAGGTFAYNEQFF. The CDR3 nucleotides read TGTGCCAGCAGCTTAGTGCGCTTAGCGGGAGGTACCTTTGCCTACAATGAGCAGTTCTTC.

V usage is TRBV7-8 and J usage is TRBJ2-1; maybe TRBD2 (5 bases). Trimming shortened V by 2 bases and J by 0 bases, and 14 bases separated the two germline ends. Germline CDR1 SGHVS, CDR2 FQNEAQ. The CDR3 covers 17 residues. The CDR3 protein is CASSLPGLPGSYNEQFF. CDR3 DNA sequence: TGTGCCAGCAGCTTACCCGGACTCCCGGGCTCCTACAATGAGCAGTTCTTC.

This clonotype has at least ten counts. J is TRBJ2-3 and V is TRBV28; a weak D match, TRBD2 (5 bases). The germline gives CDR1 MDHEN, CDR2 SYDVKM. CDR3 length: 12 residues. Trimming removed 10 bases from V and 2 bases from J, with 10 bases in between. DNA of the CDR3: TGTGCCACCCAGCGGAACACAGATACGCAGTATTTT. This gives the protein CATQRNTDTQYF.

This clonotype was seen a single time. V gene TRBV11-3 combines with J gene TRBJ1-1; 7 nucleotides match TRBD1. The CDR3 loop spans 13 amino acids. Germline V gene lookup returns CDR1 SGHNT and CDR2 YENEEA. Trimming cost V 5 bases and J 5 bases; bases outside gene matches: 5. For the CDR3, the DNA is TGTGCCAGCAGCCTCAAACAGGGGACTGAAGCTTTCTTT. This encodes CASSLKQGTEAFF.

This clonotype was found a few times. This chain connects TRBV12-3 or TRBV12-4 to TRBJ2-7, with 11 bases fitting TRBD2. The CDR3 has 16 amino acids. The trim removed 3 bases at V and 0 bases at J, leaving 4 bases unmatched. CDR3 region: CASSFWGLAVSYEQYF. The CDR3 region has the DNA TGTGCCAGCAGTTTTTGGGGACTAGCGGTCTCCTACGAGCAGTACTTC.

The table lists this clonotype with a few counts. The V and J genes are TRBV9 and TRBJ2-3, with TRBD1 identical over 8 bases. In germline, CDR1 is SGDLS, CDR2 YYNGEE. V was clipped by 3 bases and J by 3 bases; unmatched bases: 6. The CDR3 extends over 15 amino acids. The DNA for the CDR3 is TGTGCCAGCAGCGCACCGGGACAGGAGACAGATACGCAGTATTTT. It specifies CASSAPGQETDTQYF.

The genes are TRBV6-6 and TRBJ2-1, with D maybe TRBD2 (6 bases). Germline-derived CDR1 and CDR2 are MNHNY and SVGAGI (reference sequence). The CDR3 is 13 amino acids. Trimming took off 6 bases at V and 6 bases at J, with 12 bases between the two ends. CDR3 sequence reads: CASRESSGNEQFF. The CDR3 DNA sequence: TGTGCCAGCAGAGAGAGTAGCGGCAATGAGCAGTTCTTC.

The chain recombines TRBV20-1 with TRBJ2-3; 9 bases map to TRBD2. This CDR3 spans 14 amino acids. Germline CDR1 reads DFQATT; CDR2 reads SNEGSKA (reference sequence). V was clipped by 3 bases and J by 5 bases; unmatched bases: 6. The CDR3 nucleotides read TGCAGTGCTAGGGTAGCGGGAGTCTTAGATACGCAGTATTTT. Encoded protein: CSARVAGVLDTQYF.

V and J are TRBV7-3 and TRBJ2-1; the match to TRBD2 covers 10 bases. The CDR3 totals 16 residues. The V gene end was trimmed by 3 bases and the J gene end by 6 bases; junction bases not matched to a gene: 8. Germline assignment: CDR1 SGHTA and CDR2 FQGTGA. The CDR3 is CASSLTSGGEVNEQFF. In DNA, the CDR3 is TGTGCCAGCAGCTTGACGAGCGGGGGGGAGGTCAATGAGCAGTTCTTC.

This clonotype was found many times. A read error may account for a junction end that differs from germline. The V call is TRBV7-7, the J call TRBJ2-3, with TRBD2 identical over 14 bases. This CDR3 spans 16 amino acids. Germline V lookup: CDR1 SSHAT, CDR2 FNYEAQ (reference sequence). The CDR3 is CASSLGGLAGADTQYF. The DNA for the CDR3 is TGTGCTAGCAGCTTGGGGGGACTAGCGGGAGCGGATACGCAGTATTTT.

V gene TRBV5-5 combines with J gene TRBJ2-1, with D perhaps TRBD1 (6 bases). This CDR3 region has 14 residues. With 4 bases removed from V and 5 bases from J, the gap between germline ends came to 13 bases. CDR1 SGHKS and CDR2 YYEKEE come from the germline V gene (reference sequence). CDR3 nucleotides: TGTGCCAGCAGCCCACGACAGGAACACAATGAGCAGTTCTTC. Translated, it gives CASSPRQEHNEQFF.

A word on this clonotype: The missing conserved phenylalanine or tryptophan at the end of this CDR3 makes a read error likely. The genes are TRBV20-1 and TRBJ2-7; possible D gene TRBD1, 6 bases. The CDR3 has 13 amino acids. CDR1 is DFQATT, CDR2 SNEGSKA, per germline (reference sequence). The V end lost 4 bases, the J end lost 6 bases, and 16 bases lay between the germline ends. The CDR3 DNA reads TGCAGTGCTAAGGAAATAGGACAGAGCGAGCAGTACTAC. Translating gives CSAKEIGQSEQYY.

The V gene is TRBV24-1, the J gene TRBJ2-7; D call uncertain. Germline V CDR1 and CDR2: KGHDR, SFDVKD. Trimming removed 5 bases at V and 9 bases at J, with 13 bases between. The CDR3 consists of 12 residues. CDR3: CATSGATTAQYF. DNA of the CDR3: TGTGCCACCAGTGGTGCAACTACGGCGCAGTACTTC.

This chain uses TRBV4-3 with TRBJ2-1; D call uncertain. The CDR3 length is 12 residues. Germline values: CDR1 LGHNA, CDR2 YSLEER. Deletions cut 4 bases from V and 8 bases from J, with 9 bases between. CDR3: CASSRSMDEQFF. CDR3 coding DNA: TGCGCCAGCAGCCGGTCGATGGATGAGCAGTTCTTC.

The V call is TRBV9, the J call TRBJ1-2; 7 positions agree with TRBD1. With V trimmed by 3 bases and J by 2 bases, 7 bases remained unmatched. Germline values: CDR1 SGDLS, CDR2 YYNGEE. The CDR3 runs to 15 residues. The chain's CDR3 is CASSAATGRNYGYTF. The CDR3 nucleotides are TGTGCCAGCAGCGCCGCGACAGGGAGAAACTATGGCTACACCTTC.

This chain links TRBV4-3 with TRBJ2-7; weak D call: TRBD2 (6 bases). CDR3 length: 15 amino acids. V was cut by 5 bases and J by 1 base, with 15 bases left in between. Germline CDR1 LGHNA, CDR2 YSLEER. CDR3 bases: TGCGCCAGCAGCACTGGGCGGGACGGATCCTACGAGCAGTACTTC. Translated: CASSTGRDGSYEQYF.